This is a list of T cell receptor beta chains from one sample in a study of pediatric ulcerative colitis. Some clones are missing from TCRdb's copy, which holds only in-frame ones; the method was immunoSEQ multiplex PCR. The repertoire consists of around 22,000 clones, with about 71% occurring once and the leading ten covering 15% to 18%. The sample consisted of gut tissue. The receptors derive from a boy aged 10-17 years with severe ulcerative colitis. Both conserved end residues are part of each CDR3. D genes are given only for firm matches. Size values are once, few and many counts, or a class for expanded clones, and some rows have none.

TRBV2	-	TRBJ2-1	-	CASSAGYFYNEQFF	TGTGCCAGCAGTGCGGGGTATTTCTACAATGAGCAGTTCTTC
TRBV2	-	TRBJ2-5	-	CASSAEAQETQYF	TGTGCCAGCAGTGCCGAAGCCCAAGAGACCCAGTACTTC
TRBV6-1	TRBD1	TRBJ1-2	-	CASSARDRGYSAYGYTF	TGTGCCAGCAGTGCCCGGGACAGGGGGTATTCAGCCTATGGCTACACCTTC
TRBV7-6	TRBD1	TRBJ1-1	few	CASSSLSGTGAEAFF	TGTGCCAGCAGCTCCTTATCCGGGACAGGGGCTGAAGCTTTCTTT
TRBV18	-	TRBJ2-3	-	CASSPRTDTQYF	TGTGCCAGCTCACCAAGGACAGATACGCAGTATTTT
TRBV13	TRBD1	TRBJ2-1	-	CASSSGQRQVNEQFF	TGTGCCAGCAGCTCGGGACAGCGTCAGGTCAATGAGCAGTTCTTC
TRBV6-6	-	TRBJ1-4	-	CASKRQNEKLFF	TGTGCCAGCAAGAGGCAGAATGAAAAACTGTTTTTT
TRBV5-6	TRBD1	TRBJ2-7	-	CASSLMTGGLREQYF	TGTGCCAGCAGCTTAATGACAGGGGGCCTACGGGAGCAGTACTTC
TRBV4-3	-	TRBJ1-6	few	CASSQHFRGSPLHF	TGCGCCAGCAGCCAACACTTCCGGGGGTCACCCCTCCACTTT
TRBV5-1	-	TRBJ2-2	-	CASSQTPTGGELFF	TGCGCCAGCAGCCAGACTCCTACTGGCGGGGAGCTGTTTTTT
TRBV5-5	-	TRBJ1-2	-	CASRPTYGPHSYTF	TGTGCCAGCAGACCTACATACGGACCTCACAGCTACACCTTC
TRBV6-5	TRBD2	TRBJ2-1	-	CASSYVGGGEQFF	TGTGCCAGCAGTTACGTTGGGGGGGGTGAGCAGTTCTTC
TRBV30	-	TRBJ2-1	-	CAWSVTRGGMNEQFF	TGTGCCTGGAGTGTAACCAGGGGGGGCATGAATGAGCAGTTCTTC
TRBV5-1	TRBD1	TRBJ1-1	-	CASSLADRDEAFF	TGCGCCAGCAGCTTGGCAGACAGGGATGAAGCTTTCTTT